Listed here are 21 T cell receptor beta chains from one sample, sequenced in a study of a mutant IDH1 vaccine in newly diagnosed glioma (dated by TCRdb to about 2021). Preparation of the library involved the immunoSEQ multiplex PCR assay. TCRdb obtained this table from immuneACCESS and retained in-frame rearrangements with V and J assigned. These tables miss some clones; where compared with another copy, unresolved V genes account for less than half of the shortfall, and the remainder is unexplained. The sample records about 41,000 clones, 85% to 90% of which are singletons. 1.5% of the sample lies in the top ten. Their target antigens are unknown. Per the publication, the time point label means: week 35, safety follow-up. Every vaccine dose consisted of 300 ug of a 20-mer mutant IDH1 peptide in Montanide, administered subcutaneously together with topical imiquimod. The sequencing used PBMCs, collected from a glioma patient whose treatment included an IDH1 peptide vaccine. The receptors derive from a middle-aged man with glioma.

The J gene is TRBJ2-6, the V gene TRBV2; 9 bases align to TRBD1. This CDR3 region has 14 residues. Germline V lookup: CDR1 SNHLY, CDR2 FYNNEI. The V segment lost 10 bases and the J segment 10 bases; nucleotides outside the gene matches: 11. CDR3: CAIEGDRATNVLTF. The CDR3 DNA reads TGTGCCATTGAGGGGGACAGGGCAACTAACGTCCTGACTTTC.

This clone was seen only a few times. This chain joins TRBV6-5 and TRBJ1-1; tentative D call: TRBD1 (5 bases). Germline V gene data show CDR1 as MNHEY and CDR2 as SVGAGI. The CDR3 spans 14 residues. Trimming stripped 6 bases from V and 0 bases from J, with 11 bases between. CDR3 residues: CASRRDGMNTEAFF. CDR3 bases: TGTGCCAGCAGGCGGGACGGCATGAACACTGAAGCTTTCTTT.

The V call is TRBV11-2, the J call TRBJ2-1; D ambiguous. V lost 4 bases and J lost 7, with 5 bases in between. Germline CDR1 is SGHAT and CDR2 is FQNNGV. This CDR3 is 11 amino acids long. As DNA, the CDR3 is TGTGCCAGCAGCTCAAGGAATGAGCAGTTCTTC. It specifies CASSSRNEQFF.

CDR3 protein: CASSAQTTIEKLFF. CDR3 bases: TGTGCCAGTAGCGCCCAGACAACCATAGAAAAACTGTTTTTT. The rearrangement joins TRBV19 to TRBJ1-4; D is uncertain. Germline values: CDR1 LNHDA, CDR2 SQIVND (reference sequence). V gave up 6 bases and J gave up 8 bases, with 16 bases separating them. The CDR3 has 14 amino acids.

This clone was found once. The rearrangement uses TRBV28 and TRBJ1-4, with D possibly TRBD1 on 6 matching bases. CDR3 size: 14 residues. Germline CDR1 is MDHEN and CDR2 is SYDVKM. Trimming removed 5 bases from V and 8 bases from J, with 15 bases in between. The CDR3 coding sequence is TGTGCCAGCAGTCCCCCAGGGGTTGGCGAAAAACTGTTTTTT. It yields the protein CASSPPGVGEKLFF.

To note about this clone: Likely a read error: the CDR3 ends without its conserved phenylalanine or tryptophan. The DNA is left out, because the CDR3 cannot be placed on it with certainty; the CDR3 is given as TCRdb lists it. The chain carries TRBV2 and TRBJ1-1. Germline V CDR1 and CDR2: SNHLY, FYNNEI. The CDR3 contains 11 residues when both ends are counted. The CDR3 region is CASSVTRGGDL.

The V gene is TRBV11-2, the J gene TRBJ1-2; 7 bases align to TRBD1. The CDR3 consists of 14 residues. The junction had 4 bases not matched to a gene; V was cut back by 4 bases and J by 2 bases. The germline V gene has CDR1 SGHAT and CDR2 FQNNGV. CDR3 in amino acids: CASSSGTDNYGYTF. The CDR3 DNA sequence: TGTGCCAGCAGCTCCGGGACAGACAACTATGGCTACACCTTC.

This rearrangement joins TRBV10-3 to TRBJ2-2; maybe TRBD2 (6 bases). V gave up 11 bases and J gave up 5 bases, with 12 bases separating them. The CDR3 extends over 12 amino acids. Germline CDR1 ENHRY, CDR2 SYGVKD. The CDR3 coding sequence is TGTGCCGCCAGACTAGTAACCGGGGAGCTGTTTTTT. It specifies CAARLVTGELFF.

The chain links TRBV4-3 to TRBJ2-1; 12 nucleotides match TRBD2. Losses at the gene ends were 0 bases for V and 8 bases for J; bases not matched to a gene: 5. This CDR3 region has 16 residues. Looked up from germline, CDR1 is LGHNA and CDR2 is YSLEER. In nucleotides, the CDR3 is TGCGCCAGCAGCCAAGACCTAGCGGGAGGGATCGATGAGCAGTTCTTC. As protein: CASSQDLAGGIDEQFF.

V and J are TRBV5-4 and TRBJ2-1; no firm D call. Germline V gene lookup returns CDR1 SGHNT and CDR2 YYREEE (reference sequence). The V gene lost 0 bases and the J gene lost 3 bases, with 13 bases spanning the gap. The CDR3 consists of 16 residues. This CDR3 is CASSLAISRFYNEQFF. The CDR3 nucleotides are TGTGCCAGCAGCTTGGCCATCAGCCGATTCTACAATGAGCAGTTCTTC. Supplemented by reference TRBV5-4 and TRBJ2-1, the full variable domain reads ETGVTQSPTHLIKTRGQQVTLRCSSQSGHNTVSWYQQALGQGPQFIFQYYREEENGRGNFPPRFSGLQFPNYSSELNVNALELDDSALYLCASSLAISRFYNEQFFGPGTRLTVL.

CDR3 protein: CASSRDRTTQFF. CDR3 nucleotides: TGTGCCAGCAGTCGCGACAGGACCACGCAGTTCTTC. This chain links TRBV11-2 with TRBJ2-1, with a weak D call TRBD1 (6 bases). Germline loops: CDR1 SGHAT, CDR2 FQNNGV. Trimming shortened V by 6 bases and J by 12 bases, and 15 bases separated the two germline ends. The CDR3 is made up of 12 amino acids.

CDR3 coding DNA: TGTGCCAGCAGCTTCATCGCATTCCTTAACACCGGGGAGCTGTTTTTT. Its translation: CASSFIAFLNTGELFF. J is TRBJ2-2 and V is TRBV11-2, with D uncertain. Germline V gives CDR1 SGHAT, CDR2 FQNNGV. The CDR3 runs to 16 residues. V lost 3 bases and J 2 bases, leaving 13 bases between the germline ends.

V and J are TRBV28 and TRBJ1-3; D is unresolved. This CDR3 has 15 amino acids. Germline V lookup: CDR1 MDHEN, CDR2 SYDVKM. Trimming removed 4 bases from V and 5 bases from J, with 15 bases in between. The CDR3 nucleotides read TGTGCCAGCAGTTCAACAGTTAACACTCGAAACACCATATATTTT. Translation gives CASSSTVNTRNTIYF. Full variable domain (remainder filled in from reference TRBV28 and TRBJ1-3): DVKVTQSSRYLVKRTGEKVFLECVQDMDHENMFWYRQDPGLGLRLIYFSYDVKMKEKGDIPEGYSVSREKKERFSLILESASTNQTSMYLCASSSTVNTRNTIYFGEGSWLTVV.

The chain employs TRBV30 and TRBJ1-1, with 7 bases fitting TRBD1. The germline V gene has CDR1 GTSNPN and CDR2 SVGIG (reference sequence). This CDR3 contains 14 residues. V shed 3 bases, J shed 5 bases, and the junction held 9 bases outside the gene matches. The CDR3 reads CAWSSTGRGTEAFF. CDR3 sequence (DNA): TGTGCCTGGAGCTCGACAGGGAGGGGGACTGAAGCTTTCTTT.

The chain joins TRBV5-4 to TRBJ2-1, with a tentative D call TRBD1 (5 bases). The ends were cut back, 5 bases at V and 3 bases at J, with 9 bases in the middle. This CDR3 contains 13 residues. Germline lookup yields CDR1 SGHNT and CDR2 YYREEE (reference sequence). CDR3: CASSLDSYNEQFF. CDR3 nucleotides: TGTGCCAGCAGTCTCGACAGCTACAATGAGCAGTTCTTC.

The V call is TRBV5-1, the J call TRBJ2-7, with 7 bases aligning to TRBD1. Trimming at V came to 1 base and at J to 1 base, leaving 14 bases not matched to a gene. This CDR3 spans 18 amino acids. The germline V gene encodes CDR1 SGHRS and CDR2 YFSETQ. This CDR3 is CASSLLLVTGYGSYEQYF. The CDR3 DNA follows: TGCGCCAGCAGCTTGCTTTTGGTGACAGGGTACGGTTCCTACGAGCAGTACTTC.

This chain's CDR3 is CASSPRANYGYTF. The CDR3 coding sequence is TGTGCCAGCAGCCCCCGTGCTAACTATGGCTACACCTTC. This chain joins TRBV7-9 and TRBJ1-2; D is unclear. Trimming left V 5 bases short and J 0 bases short, with 7 bases between. Germline V gives CDR1 SEHNR, CDR2 FQNEAQ (reference sequence). This CDR3 is built from 13 residues.

The DNA for the CDR3 is TGTGCCAGCATTTCTTCCGGGACAGAGAATGAAAAACTGTTTTTT. This encodes CASISSGTENEKLFF. The chain carries TRBV6-6 and TRBJ1-4; 7 bases are a match to TRBD1. The CDR3 is made up of 15 amino acids. Per germline, CDR1 MNHNY and CDR2 SVGAGI (reference sequence). Unmatched junction bases numbered 10, after V lost 7 bases and J lost 5 bases.

The CDR3 here is CASGDPNNYGYTF. In nucleotides, the CDR3 is TGTGCCAGCGGAGACCCCAATAACTATGGCTACACCTTC. This sequence joins TRBV6-6 and TRBJ1-2; D gene ambiguous. The germline V gene has CDR1 MNHNY and CDR2 SVGAGI (reference sequence). Trimming removed 8 bases at V and 1 base at J, with 11 bases between. This CDR3 has 13 residues.

The chain recombines TRBV2 with TRBJ1-3, with 7 bases matching TRBD1. Germline-derived CDR1 and CDR2 are SNHLY and FYNNEI. CDR3 length: 15 amino acids. With 6 bases clipped from V and 3 bases from J, the junction kept 8 bases outside the gene matches. The CDR3 region is CASRKTGNFGNTIYF. CDR3 coding DNA: TGTGCCAGCAGAAAGACAGGGAATTTTGGAAACACCATATATTTT.

The V gene is TRBV5-6, the J gene TRBJ2-7; 7 bases map to TRBD2. The CDR3 extends over 14 amino acids. The V and J ends lost 4 bases and 2 bases, in that order; junction bases with no gene match: 6. The germline V gene encodes CDR1 SGHDT and CDR2 YYEEEE. CDR3 nucleotide sequence: TGTGCCAGCAGCCAGGGCCTAGCGGCCTACGAGCAGTACTTC. Amino acid sequence: CASSQGLAAYEQYF.